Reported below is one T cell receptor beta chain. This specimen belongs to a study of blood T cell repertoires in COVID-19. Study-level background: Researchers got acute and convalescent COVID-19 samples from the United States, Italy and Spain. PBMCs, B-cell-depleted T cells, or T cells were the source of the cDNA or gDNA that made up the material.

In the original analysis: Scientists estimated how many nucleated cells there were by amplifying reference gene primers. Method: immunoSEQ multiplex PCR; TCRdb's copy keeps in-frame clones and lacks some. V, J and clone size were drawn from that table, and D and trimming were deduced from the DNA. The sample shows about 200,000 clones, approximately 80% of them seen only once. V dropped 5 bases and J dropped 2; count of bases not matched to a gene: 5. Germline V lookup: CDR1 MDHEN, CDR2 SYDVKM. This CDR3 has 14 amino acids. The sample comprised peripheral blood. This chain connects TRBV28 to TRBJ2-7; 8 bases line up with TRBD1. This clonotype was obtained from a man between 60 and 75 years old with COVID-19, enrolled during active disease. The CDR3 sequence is CASSRYRGTYEQYF. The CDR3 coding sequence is TGTGCCAGCAGTCGGTACAGGGGGACCTACGAGCAGTACTTC.